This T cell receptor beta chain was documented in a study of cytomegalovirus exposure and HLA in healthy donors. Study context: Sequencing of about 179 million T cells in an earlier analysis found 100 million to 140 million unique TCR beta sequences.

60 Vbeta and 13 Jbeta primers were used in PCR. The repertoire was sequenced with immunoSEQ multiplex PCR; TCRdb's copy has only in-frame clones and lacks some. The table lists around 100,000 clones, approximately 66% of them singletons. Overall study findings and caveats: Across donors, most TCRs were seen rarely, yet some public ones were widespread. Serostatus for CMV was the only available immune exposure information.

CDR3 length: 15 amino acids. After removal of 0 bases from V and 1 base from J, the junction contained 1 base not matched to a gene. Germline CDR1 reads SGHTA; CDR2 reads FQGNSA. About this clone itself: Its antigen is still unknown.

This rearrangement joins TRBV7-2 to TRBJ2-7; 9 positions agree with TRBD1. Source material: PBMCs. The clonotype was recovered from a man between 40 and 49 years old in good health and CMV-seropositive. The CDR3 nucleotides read TGTGCCAGCAGCTTAGCCGGGACAGGGTCCTACGAGCAGTACTTC. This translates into CASSLAGTGSYEQYF.